The T cell receptor beta chain under discussion was sequenced for a study of T cell changes during pregnancy in multiple sclerosis. The protocol was immunoSEQ multiplex PCR, while the TCRdb copy is restricted to in-frame clones and leaves out a portion. Of roughly 64,000 clones detected, around 90% appear once; the ten largest clones hold 5.5% to 7%. Germline V CDR1 and CDR2: SGHRS, YFSETQ. V lost 2 bases and J lost 0; bases outside the gene matches: 3. This CDR3 region has 15 residues. Judged by abundance, this clone is medium-sized. The sequence was collected from a female donor in good health, enrolled as a control in a pregnancy study. The gene calls are TRBV5-1 and TRBJ1-1; 8 bases are shared with TRBD1. The source material was peripheral blood, sampled in the third trimester of pregnancy. The CDR3 DNA reads TGCGCCAGCAGCTTTACAGGGGGACTGAACACTGAAGCTTTCTTT. Encoded protein: CASSFTGGLNTEAFF.